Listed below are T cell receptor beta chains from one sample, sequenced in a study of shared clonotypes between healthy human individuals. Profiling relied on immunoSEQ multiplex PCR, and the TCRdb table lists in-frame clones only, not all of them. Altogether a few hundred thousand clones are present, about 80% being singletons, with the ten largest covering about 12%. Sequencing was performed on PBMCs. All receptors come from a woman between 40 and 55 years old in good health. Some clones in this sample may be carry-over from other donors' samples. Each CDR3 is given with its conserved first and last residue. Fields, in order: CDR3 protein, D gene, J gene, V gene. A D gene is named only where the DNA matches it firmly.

cdr3_aa: CASRRTSGPSYEQYF
d_call: TRBD2
j_call: TRBJ2-7
v_call: TRBV19

cdr3_aa: CASSPSPIQGYEQYF
d_call: -
j_call: TRBJ2-7
v_call: TRBV7-7

cdr3_aa: CASSPGLADTGELFF
d_call: TRBD2
j_call: TRBJ2-2
v_call: TRBV28

cdr3_aa: CASSVVAFEQYF
d_call: -
j_call: TRBJ2-7
v_call: TRBV6-1

cdr3_aa: CASSTQGWQYF
d_call: -
j_call: TRBJ2-7
v_call: TRBV6-6

cdr3_aa: CASSLGGIEKLFF
d_call: -
j_call: TRBJ1-4
v_call: TRBV28

cdr3_aa: CAWAPKVLSGNTIYF
d_call: -
j_call: TRBJ1-3
v_call: TRBV30

cdr3_aa: CASSNSGSRADTQYF
d_call: TRBD2
j_call: TRBJ2-3
v_call: TRBV7-6

cdr3_aa: CASSHRASGRAGELFF
d_call: TRBD2
j_call: TRBJ2-2
v_call: TRBV4-1

cdr3_aa: CASSPHLPGQDLWNEQFF
d_call: TRBD1
j_call: TRBJ2-1
v_call: TRBV18

cdr3_aa: CASSPDRNYGYTF
d_call: -
j_call: TRBJ1-2
v_call: TRBV6-6

cdr3_aa: CASRRQGTTNTGELFF
d_call: TRBD1
j_call: TRBJ2-2
v_call: TRBV2

cdr3_aa: CASSIDRQQPQHF
d_call: -
j_call: TRBJ1-5
v_call: TRBV27

cdr3_aa: CASSYATAYYGYTF
d_call: -
j_call: TRBJ1-2
v_call: TRBV6-5

cdr3_aa: CSVEKSGMSAQYF
d_call: -
j_call: TRBJ2-5
v_call: TRBV29-1

cdr3_aa: CASRIGTSVQETQYF
d_call: TRBD2
j_call: TRBJ2-5
v_call: TRBV7-2

cdr3_aa: CASSQDRRLSEKLFF
d_call: -
j_call: TRBJ1-4
v_call: TRBV4-2

cdr3_aa: CSVVLLAGGDEQYF
d_call: TRBD2
j_call: TRBJ2-7
v_call: TRBV29-1

cdr3_aa: CASSLARGSVSEAKNEKLFF
d_call: -
j_call: TRBJ1-4
v_call: TRBV7-6

cdr3_aa: CASSQLTVGSSEQFF
d_call: -
j_call: TRBJ2-1
v_call: TRBV4-2

cdr3_aa: CASSNGLAGGGTYEQYF
d_call: TRBD2
j_call: TRBJ2-7
v_call: TRBV13

cdr3_aa: CASTGRGDTQYF
d_call: -
j_call: TRBJ2-3
v_call: TRBV27

cdr3_aa: CAAGGTGSTGELFF
d_call: TRBD1
j_call: TRBJ2-2
v_call: TRBV6-5

cdr3_aa: CASLRQGGDEQYF
d_call: -
j_call: TRBJ2-7
v_call: TRBV6-1

cdr3_aa: CASSQAPSSGLASTDTQYF
d_call: TRBD2
j_call: TRBJ2-3
v_call: TRBV4-1

cdr3_aa: CASSQDRGSTDTQYF
d_call: TRBD1
j_call: TRBJ2-3
v_call: TRBV7-2

cdr3_aa: CASSGGHHEQYF
d_call: -
j_call: TRBJ2-7
v_call: TRBV19

cdr3_aa: CASSVPVRGLYEQYF
d_call: -
j_call: TRBJ2-7
v_call: TRBV28

cdr3_aa: CSISSESTDTF
d_call: -
j_call: TRBJ1-2
v_call: TRBV29-1

cdr3_aa: CASSRSGDNQPQHF
d_call: -
j_call: TRBJ1-5
v_call: TRBV7-9

cdr3_aa: CASSSDRGGPEAFF
d_call: TRBD1
j_call: TRBJ1-1
v_call: TRBV4-2

cdr3_aa: CASSLSRGGTGNTIYF
d_call: -
j_call: TRBJ1-3
v_call: TRBV5-4

cdr3_aa: CASSHRGQGSGGYTF
d_call: TRBD1
j_call: TRBJ1-2
v_call: TRBV6-6

cdr3_aa: CAISESGTVGTEAFF
d_call: TRBD1
j_call: TRBJ1-1
v_call: TRBV10-3

cdr3_aa: CASRLTPPGRSLMEEKLFF
d_call: -
j_call: TRBJ1-4
v_call: TRBV28

cdr3_aa: CASSSRRLTSTDTQYF
d_call: -
j_call: TRBJ2-3
v_call: TRBV5-6

cdr3_aa: CASSPAGVSNEQFF
d_call: TRBD2
j_call: TRBJ2-1
v_call: TRBV11-3

cdr3_aa: CAWRDEGVMWNIIYF
d_call: -
j_call: TRBJ1-3
v_call: TRBV30

cdr3_aa: CASSLKLSSEKFVEQYF
d_call: -
j_call: TRBJ2-7
v_call: TRBV5-1

cdr3_aa: CASSLALTAENEQFF
d_call: -
j_call: TRBJ2-1
v_call: TRBV11-1

cdr3_aa: CASSLGQAGKLFF
d_call: -
j_call: TRBJ1-4
v_call: TRBV5-6

cdr3_aa: CASSRQGNYEQYF
d_call: TRBD1
j_call: TRBJ2-7
v_call: TRBV11-2

cdr3_aa: CAWTTGFSGNTIYF
d_call: -
j_call: TRBJ1-3
v_call: TRBV30

cdr3_aa: CASSARTGGITGELFF
d_call: TRBD1
j_call: TRBJ2-2
v_call: TRBV7-6

cdr3_aa: CASARTSRATDTQYF
d_call: -
j_call: TRBJ2-3
v_call: TRBV2

cdr3_aa: CAWDLMGAYEQFF
d_call: -
j_call: TRBJ2-1
v_call: TRBV30

cdr3_aa: CASSIGLGDTQYF
d_call: TRBD2
j_call: TRBJ2-3
v_call: TRBV7-3

cdr3_aa: CASSVRGGYGYTF
d_call: -
j_call: TRBJ1-2
v_call: TRBV6-5

cdr3_aa: CASSSGLAKNIQYF
d_call: -
j_call: TRBJ2-4
v_call: TRBV5-4

cdr3_aa: CASSFFFRTSGQVGYEQYF
d_call: TRBD2
j_call: TRBJ2-7
v_call: TRBV28

cdr3_aa: CASSLNGGGFGDTQYF
d_call: -
j_call: TRBJ2-3
v_call: TRBV7-3

cdr3_aa: CASSKDRGSTGELFF
d_call: TRBD1
j_call: TRBJ2-2
v_call: TRBV5-1

cdr3_aa: CAWSPGVPGELFF
d_call: -
j_call: TRBJ2-2
v_call: TRBV30

cdr3_aa: CAGQGAYNSPLHF
d_call: TRBD1
j_call: TRBJ1-6
v_call: TRBV10-3

cdr3_aa: CASTVRGRVETQYF
d_call: -
j_call: TRBJ2-5
v_call: TRBV6-5

cdr3_aa: CASSVDRATYEQYF
d_call: TRBD1
j_call: TRBJ2-7
v_call: TRBV27

cdr3_aa: CASSLGLLAQYF
d_call: -
j_call: TRBJ2-3
v_call: TRBV28

cdr3_aa: CATNRDRGRDEQFF
d_call: TRBD1
j_call: TRBJ2-1
v_call: TRBV15

cdr3_aa: CAWSVPPGSYEQYF
d_call: -
j_call: TRBJ2-7
v_call: TRBV30

cdr3_aa: CASSQLNPGQGKGQPQHF
d_call: TRBD1
j_call: TRBJ1-5
v_call: TRBV4-1